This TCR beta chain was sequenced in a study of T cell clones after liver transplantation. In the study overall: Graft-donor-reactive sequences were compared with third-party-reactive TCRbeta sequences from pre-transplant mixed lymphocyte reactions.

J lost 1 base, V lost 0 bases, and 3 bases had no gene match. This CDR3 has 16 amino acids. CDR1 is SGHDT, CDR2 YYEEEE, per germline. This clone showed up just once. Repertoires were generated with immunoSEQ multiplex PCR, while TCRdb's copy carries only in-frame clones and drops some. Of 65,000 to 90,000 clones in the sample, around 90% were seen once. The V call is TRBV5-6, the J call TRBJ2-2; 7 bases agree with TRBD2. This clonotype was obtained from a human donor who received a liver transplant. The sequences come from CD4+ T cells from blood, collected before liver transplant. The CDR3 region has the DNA TGTGCCAGCAGCTTGGGCCAGCGGGAGAACACCGGGGAGCTGTTTTTT. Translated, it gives CASSLGQRENTGELFF.